The subject of this entry is one T cell receptor (beta chain). Its antigen is unknown. The entry originates in a study of T cell repertoires in cytomegalovirus infection. Study-wide background: Public TCR beta signatures provided an indication of both CMV infection and a matching HLA type.

In TCRdb, the reads were re-called with MiXCR into one record per CDR3 protein. The table records some 680,000 distinct CDR3 sequences, approximately 34% of them present only once. Study results and caveats: Identification of carriers of CMV plus the relevant HLA was performed using cumulative public TCR beta family frequency. The ex vivo response was dominated by HLA-C-restricted CMV-specific TCR beta clonotypes.

What was sequenced was PBMCs. The sequence was collected from a human donor in good health (CMV status not recorded). Some clones in this sample may be carry-over from other donors' samples.

CDR3 nucleotides: TGTGCCCGGCAAGGACAGGGGGACTACAATGAGCAGTTCTTC. Protein sequence: CARQGQGDYNEQFF. The chain combines TRBV27 with TRBJ2-1; TRBD1 aligns across 10 bases. Trimming cost V 11 bases and J 3 bases; bases outside gene matches: 7. Per the germline V gene, CDR1 is MNHEY and CDR2 is SMNVEV (reference sequence). This CDR3 has 14 residues.